This T cell receptor (beta chain) is from a study of lymphopenia after photon versus proton radiotherapy. General study results and limits: Relative stability marked proton patients; photon patients lost diversity and naive cells. Post-nadir TCR diversity decline inversely tracked overall survival among those who died.

The trim removed 2 bases at V and 0 bases at J, leaving 4 bases unmatched. This CDR3 comprises 16 residues. Per the germline V gene, CDR1 is SGHRS and CDR2 is YFSETQ. Measured with immunoSEQ multiplex PCR; TCRdb has only the in-frame clones, and not every one. The sample carries 35,000 to 45,000 clones, over 65% recorded once. For this clone: The target antigen is unknown.

This sequence joins TRBV5-1 and TRBJ2-1; TRBD2 matches at 8 bases. The source is a man aged 45-65 years with gastric cancer. Sequencing was performed on peripheral blood, taken from a patient treated with photon-based radiotherapy. As DNA, the CDR3 is TGCGCCAGCAGCTTAACCAGCGGGAGCTCCTACAATGAGCAGTTCTTC. It specifies CASSLTSGSSYNEQFF.